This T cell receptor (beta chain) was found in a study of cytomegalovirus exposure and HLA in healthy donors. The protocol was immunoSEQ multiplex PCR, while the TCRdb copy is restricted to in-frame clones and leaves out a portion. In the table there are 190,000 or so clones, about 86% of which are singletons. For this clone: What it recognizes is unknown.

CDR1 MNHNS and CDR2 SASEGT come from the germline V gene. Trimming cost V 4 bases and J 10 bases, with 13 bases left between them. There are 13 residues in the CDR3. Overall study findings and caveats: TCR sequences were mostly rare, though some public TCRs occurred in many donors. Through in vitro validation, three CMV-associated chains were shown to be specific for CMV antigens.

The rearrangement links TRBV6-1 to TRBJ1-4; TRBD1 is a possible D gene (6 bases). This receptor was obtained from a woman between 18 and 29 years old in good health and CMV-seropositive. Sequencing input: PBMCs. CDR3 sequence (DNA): TGTGCCAGCAGTGTACGACAGGAAGGAAAACTGTTTTTT. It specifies CASSVRQEGKLFF.